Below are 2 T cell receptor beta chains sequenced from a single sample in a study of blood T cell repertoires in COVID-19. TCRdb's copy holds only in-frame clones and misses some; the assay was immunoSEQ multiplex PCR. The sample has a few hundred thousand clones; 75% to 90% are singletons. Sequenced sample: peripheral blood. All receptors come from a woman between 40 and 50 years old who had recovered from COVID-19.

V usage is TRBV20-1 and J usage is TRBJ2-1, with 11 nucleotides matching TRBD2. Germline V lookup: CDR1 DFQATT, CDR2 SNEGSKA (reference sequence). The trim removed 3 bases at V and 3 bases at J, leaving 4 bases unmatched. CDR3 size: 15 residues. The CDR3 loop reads CSASALAGGYNEQFF. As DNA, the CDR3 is TGCAGTGCTAGTGCGCTAGCGGGGGGCTACAATGAGCAGTTCTTC.

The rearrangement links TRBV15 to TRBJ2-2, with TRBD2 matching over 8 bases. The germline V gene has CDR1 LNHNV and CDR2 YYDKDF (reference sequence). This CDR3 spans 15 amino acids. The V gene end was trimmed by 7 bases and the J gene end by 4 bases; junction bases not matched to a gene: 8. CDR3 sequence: CATNEGLAITGELFF. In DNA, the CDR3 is TGTGCCACCAATGAAGGACTAGCAATCACCGGGGAGCTGTTTTTT. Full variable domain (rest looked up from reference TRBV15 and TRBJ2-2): DAMVIQNPRYQVTQFGKPVTLSCSQTLNHNVMYWYQQKSSQAPKLLFHYYDKDFNNEADTPDNFQSRRPNTSFCFLDIRSPGLGDTAMYLCATNEGLAITGELFFGEGSRLTVL.